This T cell receptor beta chain was captured by sequencing in a study of early T cells in non-severe SARS-CoV-2 infection. TCRdb reanalysed the 5' RACE reads using MiXCR and keeps one entry per CDR3 protein. The sample carries about 44,000 distinct CDR3 sequences, 23% recorded once. This clonotype was detected a few times. The sample consisted of whole blood, taken at baseline. The receptor was isolated from an adult who was a healthcare worker with PCR-confirmed SARS-CoV-2 infection or an uninfected control (not recorded which).

The CDR3 here is CAWSAGRTYNEQFF. The CDR3 DNA reads TGTGCCTGGAGTGCGGGGAGGACCTACAATGAGCAGTTCTTC. The rearrangement links TRBV30 to TRBJ2-1; D possibly corresponds to TRBD2 (6 bases). Trimming removed 1 base from V and 2 bases from J, with 9 bases in between. CDR3 length equals 14 residues. CDR1 and CDR2 (germline): GTSNPN, SVGIG (reference sequence).